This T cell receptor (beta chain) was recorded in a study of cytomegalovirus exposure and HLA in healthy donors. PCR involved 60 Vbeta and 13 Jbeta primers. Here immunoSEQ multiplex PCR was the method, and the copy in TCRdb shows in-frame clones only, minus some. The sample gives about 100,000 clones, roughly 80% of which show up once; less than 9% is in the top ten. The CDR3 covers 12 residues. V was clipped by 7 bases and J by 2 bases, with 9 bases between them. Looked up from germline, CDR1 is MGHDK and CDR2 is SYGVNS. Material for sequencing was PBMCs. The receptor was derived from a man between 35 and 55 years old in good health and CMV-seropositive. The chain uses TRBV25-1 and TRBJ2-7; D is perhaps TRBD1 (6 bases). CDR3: CASKGDTYEQYF. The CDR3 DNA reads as TGTGCCAGCAAGGGGGACACCTACGAGCAGTACTTC.